This T cell receptor beta chain stems from a study of T cells in localized non-small cell lung cancer. Findings of the study overall: Heterogeneity remains possible, as sequencing covered one tumor region only. Among the top 100 tumor clones, a median about 57 appeared in adjacent lung. Uninvolved nearby lung showed the greatest T cell clonality, exceeding that found in tumor.

The CDR3 covers 14 residues. The germline V gene has CDR1 LGHNA and CDR2 YNFKEQ. Trimming took 6 bases from V and 3 from J, leaving 12 bases between them. Libraries were prepared by immunoSEQ multiplex PCR; TCRdb keeps only in-frame clonotypes and omits some of them. The data show about 15,000 clones, with about 85% seen just once and around a quarter held by the top ten. On this clone itself: Its antigen is unknown.

This clonotype originated in an older female donor with stage I squamous cell lung carcinoma. The rearrangement links TRBV4-2 to TRBJ2-1, with a possible D match to TRBD1 (5 bases). This specimen was peripheral blood, taken before any cancer treatment. The CDR3 here is CASRKGSDYNEQFF. Here the CDR3 DNA reads TGTGCCAGCAGGAAGGGGTCGGACTACAATGAGCAGTTCTTC.